One T cell receptor beta chain is described in this entry. The antigen remains unidentified. The data were taken from a study of Ad26.COV2.S vaccination and SARS-CoV-2 variants. Whole-study context: Donor was in the COV1001 Ad26.COV2.S trial arm. Doses of Ad26.COV2.S were injected into muscle once or twice, 56 days apart.

This sample's treatment: about 20 received Ad26.COV2.S at low or high dose, single or two shots; 5 received placebo; per-sample allocation not given. Following the first vaccine or placebo injection, samples were taken on day 63. Germline V gene data show CDR1 as SGHNT and CDR2 as YYREEE (reference sequence). Unmatched junction bases numbered 5, after V lost 4 bases and J lost 2 bases. CDR3 length: 16 residues. Using immunoSEQ multiplex PCR, the repertoire was profiled, and TCRdb retains in-frame clones only, with some absent. The sample consists of roughly 510,000 clones, around nine tenths of them appearing once. General study findings and limits: Substantial breadth was reported for post-vaccination spike-specific CD8+ and CD4+ T cells. Estimates derived from TCR breadth and depth analyses may have underestimated total T cell responses.

The genes are TRBV5-4 and TRBJ1-3, with 11 positions matching TRBD1. The sequence was collected from a person between 18 and 60 years old who received the Ad26.COV2.S COVID-19 vaccine or a placebo. The sequencing here drew on peripheral blood, taken in a trial of Ad26.COV2.S vaccine versus placebo. The CDR3 spells CASSNPGQGAGNTIYF. CDR3 coding DNA: TGTGCCAGCAGCAACCCGGGACAGGGGGCTGGAAACACCATATATTTT. The variable domain in full, completed from reference TRBV5-4 and TRBJ1-3, reads ETGVTQSPTHLIKTRGQQVTLRCSSQSGHNTVSWYQQALGQGPQFIFQYYREEENGRGNFPPRFSGLQFPNYSSELNVNALELDDSALYLCASSNPGQGAGNTIYFGEGSWLTVV.